The rows below give T cell receptor beta chains drawn from one sample of a study of blood T cell repertoires in COVID-19. Libraries were prepared by immunoSEQ multiplex PCR; TCRdb keeps only in-frame clonotypes and omits some of them. The sample records about 53,000 clones, roughly 89% being singletons. Specimen: peripheral blood. The receptors stem from a man over 45 with acute or convalescent COVID-19. Each CDR3 is given with its conserved first and last residue. Fields, in order: clone size, D gene, J gene, CDR3 length, V gene, CDR3 DNA, CDR3 protein. D genes are given only for firm matches. Expanded clones are given a class, and other clones once, few, many or no size at all.

abundance: -
d_gene: TRBD2
j_gene: TRBJ2-1
len: 16
v_gene: TRBV6-1
CDR3nt: TGTGCCAGCAGTGACCCGACTAGCGGCGTCTACAATGAGCAGTTCTTC
CDR3aa: CASSDPTSGVYNEQFF

abundance: -
d_gene: TRBD1
j_gene: TRBJ1-2
len: 13
v_gene: TRBV19
CDR3nt: TGTGCCAGTAGTTTCCACAGGGGAGACGGCTACACCTTC
CDR3aa: CASSFHRGDGYTF

abundance: -
d_gene: TRBD2
j_gene: TRBJ2-7
len: 12
v_gene: TRBV11-3
CDR3nt: TGTGCCAGCAGCTGGACTAGCAACGAGCAGTACTTC
CDR3aa: CASSWTSNEQYF

abundance: few
d_gene: TRBD1
j_gene: TRBJ1-1
len: 14
v_gene: TRBV9
CDR3nt: TGTGCCAGCAGCTCTACTGAGACAGGGTATGAAGCTTTCTTT
CDR3aa: CASSSTETGYEAFF

abundance: -
d_gene: TRBD2
j_gene: TRBJ2-3
len: 12
v_gene: TRBV30
CDR3nt: TGTGCCGCGGGGGGGCCCGCAGATACGCAGTATTTT
CDR3aa: CAAGGPADTQYF

abundance: -
d_gene: -
j_gene: TRBJ2-3
len: 14
v_gene: TRBV5-4
CDR3nt: TGTGCCAGCAGCCGGAGGCAGGAGGGAGATACGCAGTATTTT
CDR3aa: CASSRRQEGDTQYF

abundance: -
d_gene: -
j_gene: TRBJ1-6
len: 13
v_gene: TRBV4-1
CDR3nt: TGCGCCAGCAGCCAAGGAAGGGGTTCACCCCTCCACTTT
CDR3aa: CASSQGRGSPLHF

abundance: -
d_gene: TRBD1
j_gene: TRBJ1-2
len: 14
v_gene: TRBV28
CDR3nt: TGTGCCAGCAGTCGCCGGACAGGGGGATTTGGCTACACCTTC
CDR3aa: CASSRRTGGFGYTF

abundance: -
d_gene: -
j_gene: TRBJ2-6
len: 14
v_gene: TRBV6-5
CDR3nt: TGTGCCAGCCGACCGACAACTGGGGCCAACGTCCTGACTTTC
CDR3aa: CASRPTTGANVLTF

abundance: -
d_gene: -
j_gene: TRBJ1-5
len: 16
v_gene: TRBV25-1
CDR3nt: TGTGCCAGCAGTGAATTGGGCGCCCCGGGCAATCAGCCCCAGCATTTT
CDR3aa: CASSELGAPGNQPQHF

abundance: -
d_gene: TRBD1
j_gene: TRBJ2-1
len: 16
v_gene: TRBV5-4
CDR3nt: TGTGCCAGCAGCGGAGTACCCGGGACAGGTTCCGGTGAGCAGTTCTTC
CDR3aa: CASSGVPGTGSGEQFF

abundance: -
d_gene: -
j_gene: TRBJ1-4
len: 16
v_gene: TRBV6-1
CDR3nt: TGTGCCAGCAGTGACGCCCGGGCCCCAGGGAGGGAAAAACTGTTTTTT
CDR3aa: CASSDARAPGREKLFF

abundance: -
d_gene: TRBD2
j_gene: TRBJ2-2
len: 16
v_gene: TRBV7-3
CDR3nt: TGTGCCAGCAGTCGTAGCGGGGGGTCGAACACCGGGGAGCTGTTTTTT
CDR3aa: CASSRSGGSNTGELFF

abundance: few
d_gene: -
j_gene: TRBJ2-7
len: 13
v_gene: TRBV5-1
CDR3nt: TGCGCCAGCAGCCTCGGTAGCTCCTACGAGCAGTACTTC
CDR3aa: CASSLGSSYEQYF

abundance: -
d_gene: TRBD1
j_gene: TRBJ1-5
len: 20
v_gene: TRBV6-6
CDR3nt: TGTGCCAGCAGCGACACGTACTCCGGGACAGGGCCCTATAGCAATCAGCCCCAGCATTTT
CDR3aa: CASSDTYSGTGPYSNQPQHF

abundance: -
d_gene: TRBD1
j_gene: TRBJ1-5
len: 16
v_gene: TRBV28
CDR3nt: TGTGCCAGCAAAAAAGACAGGGGGGGATCAAATCAGCCCCAGCATTTT
CDR3aa: CASKKDRGGSNQPQHF

abundance: -
d_gene: TRBD2
j_gene: TRBJ2-1
len: 18
v_gene: TRBV6-1
CDR3nt: TGTGCCAGCAGTGAAGCGAGCGGCGGGAGCCCCAACCAGAATGAGCAGTTCTTC
CDR3aa: CASSEASGGSPNQNEQFF

abundance: -
d_gene: TRBD1
j_gene: TRBJ1-2
len: 13
v_gene: TRBV25-1
CDR3nt: TGTGCCAGCAAACAGACAGGGGGCTATGGCTACACCTTC
CDR3aa: CASKQTGGYGYTF

abundance: -
d_gene: TRBD2
j_gene: TRBJ2-5
len: 16
v_gene: TRBV9
CDR3nt: TGTGCCAGCAGCGTAGTAGCGGGAGGGCCGGGGGAGACCCAGTACTTC
CDR3aa: CASSVVAGGPGETQYF

abundance: -
d_gene: TRBD1
j_gene: TRBJ2-7
len: 14
v_gene: TRBV27
CDR3nt: TGTGCCAGCAGTCAAGGGACAGGGGTTAACGAGCAGTACTTC
CDR3aa: CASSQGTGVNEQYF

abundance: -
d_gene: -
j_gene: TRBJ2-1
len: 13
v_gene: TRBV7-2
CDR3nt: TGTGCCAGCAGCTTAGTGACAGGCAATGAGCAGTTCTTC
CDR3aa: CASSLVTGNEQFF

abundance: -
d_gene: TRBD2
j_gene: TRBJ2-7
len: 17
v_gene: TRBV9
CDR3nt: TGTGCCAGCAGCGTAGATTGGACTAGCTATATCTTAGGCGAGCAGTACTTC
CDR3aa: CASSVDWTSYILGEQYF

abundance: -
d_gene: TRBD1
j_gene: TRBJ2-3
len: 14
v_gene: TRBV28
CDR3nt: TGTGCCAGCAGCATCGGGACAGGCACAGATACGCAGTATTTT
CDR3aa: CASSIGTGTDTQYF

abundance: -
d_gene: TRBD2
j_gene: TRBJ2-3
len: 18
v_gene: TRBV5-1
CDR3nt: TGCGCCAGCAGCTTGGCGGGAGCGGGGGGGCCCAACACAGATACGCAGTATTTT
CDR3aa: CASSLAGAGGPNTDTQYF

abundance: -
d_gene: -
j_gene: TRBJ2-1
len: 13
v_gene: TRBV15
CDR3nt: TGTGCCACCAGCAGAAAATACAGGGATGGGCAGTTCTTC
CDR3aa: CATSRKYRDGQFF

abundance: -
d_gene: TRBD2
j_gene: TRBJ2-5
len: 19
v_gene: TRBV9
CDR3nt: TGTGCCAGCAGCAACCACCTGGGACTAGCGGGAGGATTTGGTGAGACCCAGTACTTC
CDR3aa: CASSNHLGLAGGFGETQYF